This record covers a single TCR beta chain. This record belongs to a study of cytomegalovirus exposure and HLA in healthy donors. V was clipped by 0 bases and J by 0 bases; unmatched bases: 15. The CDR3 totals 20 residues. Per germline, CDR1 SGHRS and CDR2 YFSETQ. It was with 60 Vbeta and 13 Jbeta primers that the PCR ran. TCRdb's table, derived via immunoSEQ multiplex PCR, lists solely in-frame clones and lacks some. The table has more than 150,000 clones, 84% seen once. The clonotype was recovered from a woman aged 50 to 65 in good health and CMV-seropositive. The chain carries TRBV5-1 and TRBJ2-3, with 8 bases matching TRBD2. Sequenced sample: PBMCs. CDR3 DNA: TGCGCCAGCAGCTTGGGGTGGACTAACTCGGGGGGGCTTAGCACAGATACGCAGTATTTT. As protein: CASSLGWTNSGGLSTDTQYF.